The present TCR beta chain was sequenced within a study of blood T cell repertoires in COVID-19. Study-wide context: Both acute and convalescent COVID-19 samples were obtained from the United States, Italy and Spain. Sample material is recorded as cDNA or gDNA derived from T cells, B-cell-depleted T cells, or PBMCs.

Authors' data handling: Nucleated cell counts were estimated from reference gene primer amplification. Sequenced by immunoSEQ multiplex PCR; TCRdb stores in-frame clones only, minus some. V, J and clone size were drawn from that table, and D and trimming were deduced from the DNA. Among about 170,000 clones, around three quarters were seen once, and the ten largest hold roughly 7.5%. This clone was recorded a few times. The clonotype originates from a man aged 55 to 70 with acute or convalescent COVID-19. Source material: peripheral blood.

The CDR3 region has the DNA TGTGCCAGCAGTGCCCAAGAGCAGGGGGTATCCCTCTACGAGCAGTACTTC. Encoded protein: CASSAQEQGVSLYEQYF. The chain recombines TRBV25-1 with TRBJ2-7, with 7 bases that match TRBD1. V shed 4 bases, J shed 3 bases, and the junction held 15 bases outside the gene matches. The CDR3 has 17 amino acids. CDR1 and CDR2 from the germline V gene are MGHDK and SYGVNS.